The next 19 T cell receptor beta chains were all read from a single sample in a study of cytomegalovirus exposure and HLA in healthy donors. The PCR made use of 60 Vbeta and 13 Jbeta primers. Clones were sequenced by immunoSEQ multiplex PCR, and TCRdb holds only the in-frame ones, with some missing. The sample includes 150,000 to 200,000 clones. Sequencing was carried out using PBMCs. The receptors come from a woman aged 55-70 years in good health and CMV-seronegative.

The CDR3 here is CASSSPGQGAAYEQYF. The CDR3 DNA sequence: TGTGCCAGCAGTTCCCCGGGACAGGGGGCCGCCTACGAGCAGTACTTC. This sequence joins TRBV6-7 and TRBJ2-7, with 12 bases matching TRBD1. TRBV6-7 is filed as an ORF, its function uncertain. V gave up 4 bases and J gave up 2 bases; unmatched junction bases: 6. The CDR3 has 16 amino acids.

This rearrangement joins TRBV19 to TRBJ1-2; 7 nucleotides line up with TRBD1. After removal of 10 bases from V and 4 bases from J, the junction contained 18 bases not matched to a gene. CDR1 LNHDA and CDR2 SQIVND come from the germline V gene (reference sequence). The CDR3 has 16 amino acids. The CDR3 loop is CATHPPGQAITYGYTF. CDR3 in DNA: TGTGCCACCCACCCTCCCGGACAGGCGATTACCTATGGCTACACCTTC.

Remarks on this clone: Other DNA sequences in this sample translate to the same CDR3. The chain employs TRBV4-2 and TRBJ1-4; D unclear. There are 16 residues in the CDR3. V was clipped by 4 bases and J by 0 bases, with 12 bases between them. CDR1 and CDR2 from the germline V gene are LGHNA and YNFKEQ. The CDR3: CASSLRSGATNEKLFF. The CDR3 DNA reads TGTGCCAGCAGCCTTCGGAGCGGTGCAACTAATGAAAAACTGTTTTTT.

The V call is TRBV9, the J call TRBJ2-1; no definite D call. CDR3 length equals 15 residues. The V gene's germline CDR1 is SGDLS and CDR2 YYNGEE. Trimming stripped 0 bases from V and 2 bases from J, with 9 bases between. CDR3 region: CASSVEAVPYNEQFF. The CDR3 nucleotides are TGTGCCAGCAGCGTAGAGGCGGTGCCCTACAATGAGCAGTTCTTC.

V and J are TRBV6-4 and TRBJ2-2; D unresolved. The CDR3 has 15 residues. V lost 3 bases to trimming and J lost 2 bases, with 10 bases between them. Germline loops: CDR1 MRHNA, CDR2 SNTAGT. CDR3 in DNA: TGTGCCAGCAGTGAGAGGTTTCATAACACCGGGGAGCTGTTTTTT. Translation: CASSERFHNTGELFF.

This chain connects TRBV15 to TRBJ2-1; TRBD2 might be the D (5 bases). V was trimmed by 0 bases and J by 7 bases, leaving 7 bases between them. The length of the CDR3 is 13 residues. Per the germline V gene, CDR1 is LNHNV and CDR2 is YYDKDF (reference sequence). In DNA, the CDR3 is TGTGCCACCAGCAGAGATCGGAGGAATGAGCAGTTCTTC. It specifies CATSRDRRNEQFF. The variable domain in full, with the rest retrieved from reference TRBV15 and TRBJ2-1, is DAMVIQNPRYQVTQFGKPVTLSCSQTLNHNVMYWYQQKSSQAPKLLFHYYDKDFNNEADTPDNFQSRRPNTSFCFLDIRSPGLGDTAMYLCATSRDRRNEQFFGPGTRLTVL.

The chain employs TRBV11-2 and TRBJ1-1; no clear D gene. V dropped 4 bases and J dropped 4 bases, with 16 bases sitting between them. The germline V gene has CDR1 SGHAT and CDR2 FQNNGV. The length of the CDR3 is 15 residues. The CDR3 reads CASSSSRARSTEAFF. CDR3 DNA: TGTGCCAGCAGCTCGTCGAGGGCAAGGAGCACTGAAGCTTTCTTT.

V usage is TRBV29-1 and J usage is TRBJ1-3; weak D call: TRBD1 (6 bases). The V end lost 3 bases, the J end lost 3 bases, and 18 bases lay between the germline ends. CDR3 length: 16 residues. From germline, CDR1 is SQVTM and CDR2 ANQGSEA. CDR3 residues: CSVDTGLRLDGNTIYF. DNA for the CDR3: TGCAGCGTTGATACAGGGTTGAGGCTTGATGGAAACACCATATATTTT.

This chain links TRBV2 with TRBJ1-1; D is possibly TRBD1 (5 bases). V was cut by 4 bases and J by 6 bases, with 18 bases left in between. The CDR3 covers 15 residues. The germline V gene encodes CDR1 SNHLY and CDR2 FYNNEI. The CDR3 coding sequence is TGTGCCAGCAGTGCCCCTCGGGGGGAAGGAGCTGAAGCTTTCTTT. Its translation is CASSAPRGEGAEAFF.

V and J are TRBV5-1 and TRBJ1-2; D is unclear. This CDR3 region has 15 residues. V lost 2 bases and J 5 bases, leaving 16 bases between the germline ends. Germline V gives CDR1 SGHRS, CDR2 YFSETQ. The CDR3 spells CASSFEGVVSYGYTF. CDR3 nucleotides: TGCGCCAGCAGCTTCGAAGGAGTTGTTAGTTATGGCTACACCTTC.

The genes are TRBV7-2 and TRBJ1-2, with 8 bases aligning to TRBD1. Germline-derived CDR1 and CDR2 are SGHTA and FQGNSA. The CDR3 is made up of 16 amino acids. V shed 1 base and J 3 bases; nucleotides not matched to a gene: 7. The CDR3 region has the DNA TGTGCCAGCAGCTTAGGGACTGCAGGGGGCGACTATGGCTACACCTTC. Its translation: CASSLGTAGGDYGYTF.

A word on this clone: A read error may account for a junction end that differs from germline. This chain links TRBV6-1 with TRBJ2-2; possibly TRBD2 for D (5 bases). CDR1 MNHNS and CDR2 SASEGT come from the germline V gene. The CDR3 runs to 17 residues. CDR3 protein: CASSEASWRVGPGEPFF. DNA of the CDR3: TGTGCCAGCAGTGAAGCCAGCTGGCGGGTGGGTCCCGGGGAGCCGTTTTTT.

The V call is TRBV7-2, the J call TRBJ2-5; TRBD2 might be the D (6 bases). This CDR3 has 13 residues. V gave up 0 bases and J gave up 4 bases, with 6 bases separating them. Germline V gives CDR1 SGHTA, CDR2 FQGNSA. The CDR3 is CASSLAGGETQYF. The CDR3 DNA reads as TGTGCCAGCAGCTTAGCGGGGGGAGAGACCCAGTACTTC.

In nucleotides, the CDR3 is TGTGCCAGCAGTTCCGGGGCGGGACAGGGCTCCTACGAGCAGTACTTC. The encoded protein is CASSSGAGQGSYEQYF. The gene calls are TRBV27 and TRBJ2-7; TRBD1 matches at 9 bases. Germline V gives CDR1 MNHEY, CDR2 SMNVEV (reference sequence). The CDR3 spans 16 residues. Trimming at V came to 4 bases and at J to 0 bases, leaving 7 bases not matched to a gene.

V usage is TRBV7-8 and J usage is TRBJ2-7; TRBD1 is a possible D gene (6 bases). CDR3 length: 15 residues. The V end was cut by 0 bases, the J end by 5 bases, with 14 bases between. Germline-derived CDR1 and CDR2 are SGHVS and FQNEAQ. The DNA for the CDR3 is TGTGCCAGCAGCTTAGCCTCAGGGGAAGTCCACGAGCAGTACTTC. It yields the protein CASSLASGEVHEQYF.

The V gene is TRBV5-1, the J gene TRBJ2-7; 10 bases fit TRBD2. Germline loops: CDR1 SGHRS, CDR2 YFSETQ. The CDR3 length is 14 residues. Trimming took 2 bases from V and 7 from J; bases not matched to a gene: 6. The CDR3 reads CASSFSSGSYEQYF. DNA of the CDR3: TGCGCCAGCAGCTTCTCTAGCGGGAGTTATGAGCAGTACTTC.

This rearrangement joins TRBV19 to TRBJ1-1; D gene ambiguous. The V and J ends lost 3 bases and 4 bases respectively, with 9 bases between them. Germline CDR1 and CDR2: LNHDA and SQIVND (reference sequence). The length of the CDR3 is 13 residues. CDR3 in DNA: TGTGCCAGTAGTATCAGAGGTTCCACTGAAGCTTTCTTT. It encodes CASSIRGSTEAFF.

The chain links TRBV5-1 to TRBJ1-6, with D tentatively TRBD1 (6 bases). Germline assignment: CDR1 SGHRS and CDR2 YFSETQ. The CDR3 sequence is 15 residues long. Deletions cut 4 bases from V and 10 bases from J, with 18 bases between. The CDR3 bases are TGCGCCAGCAGCCTTAACAGGGAAACGGGATCACCCCTCCACTTT. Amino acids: CASSLNRETGSPLHF.

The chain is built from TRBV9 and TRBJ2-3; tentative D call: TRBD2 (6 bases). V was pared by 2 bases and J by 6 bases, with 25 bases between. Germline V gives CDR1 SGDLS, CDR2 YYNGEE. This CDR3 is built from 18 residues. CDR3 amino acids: CASSVNKGGTVFGDTQYF. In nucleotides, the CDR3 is TGTGCCAGCAGCGTTAATAAGGGCGGGACGGTTTTTGGCGATACGCAGTATTTT.